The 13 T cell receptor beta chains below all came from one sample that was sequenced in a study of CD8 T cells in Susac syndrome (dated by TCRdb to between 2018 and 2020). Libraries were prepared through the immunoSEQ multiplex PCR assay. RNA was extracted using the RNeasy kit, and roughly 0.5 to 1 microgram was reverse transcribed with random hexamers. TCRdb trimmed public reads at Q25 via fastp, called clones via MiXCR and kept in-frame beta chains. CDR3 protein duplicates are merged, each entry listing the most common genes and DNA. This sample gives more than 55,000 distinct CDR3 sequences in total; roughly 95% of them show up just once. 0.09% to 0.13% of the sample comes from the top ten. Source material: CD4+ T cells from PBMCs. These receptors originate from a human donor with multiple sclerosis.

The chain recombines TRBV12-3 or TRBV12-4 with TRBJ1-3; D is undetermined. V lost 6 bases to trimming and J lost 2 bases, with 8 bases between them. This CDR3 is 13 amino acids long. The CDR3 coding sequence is TGTGCCAGCAGCCGGACTGCTGGAAACACCATATATTTT. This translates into CASSRTAGNTIYF.

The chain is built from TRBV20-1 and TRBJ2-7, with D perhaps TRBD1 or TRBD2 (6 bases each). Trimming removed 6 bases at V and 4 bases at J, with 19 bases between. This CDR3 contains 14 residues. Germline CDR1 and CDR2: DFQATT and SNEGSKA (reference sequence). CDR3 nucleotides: TGCAGTGCCGAGGGGGGTCGATTGGGATACGAGCAGTACTTC. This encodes CSAEGGRLGYEQYF.

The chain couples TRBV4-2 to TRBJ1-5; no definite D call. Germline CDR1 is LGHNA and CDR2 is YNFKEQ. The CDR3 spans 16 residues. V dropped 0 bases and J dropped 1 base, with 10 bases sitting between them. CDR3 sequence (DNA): TGTGCCAGCAGCCAAGATCCAAGACAAAGCAATCAGCCCCAGCATTTT. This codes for CASSQDPRQSNQPQHF.

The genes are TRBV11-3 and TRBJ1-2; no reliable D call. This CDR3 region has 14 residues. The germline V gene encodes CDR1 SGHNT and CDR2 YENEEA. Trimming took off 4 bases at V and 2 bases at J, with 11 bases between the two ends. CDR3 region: CASSYRVHNYGYTF. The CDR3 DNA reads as TGTGCCAGCAGCTACCGGGTGCACAACTATGGCTACACCTTC.

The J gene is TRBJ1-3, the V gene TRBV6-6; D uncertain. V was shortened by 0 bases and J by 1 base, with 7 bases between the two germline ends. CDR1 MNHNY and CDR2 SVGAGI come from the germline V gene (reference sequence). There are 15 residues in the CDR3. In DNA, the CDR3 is TGTGCCAGCAGTTACTCTCAGCAGTCTGGAAACACCATATATTTT. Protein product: CASSYSQQSGNTIYF.

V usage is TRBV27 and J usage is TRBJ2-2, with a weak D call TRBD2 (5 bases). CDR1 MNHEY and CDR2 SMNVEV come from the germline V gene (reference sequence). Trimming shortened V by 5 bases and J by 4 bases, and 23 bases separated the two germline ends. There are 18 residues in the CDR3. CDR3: CASSHTPRAVSFTGELFF. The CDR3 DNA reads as TGTGCCAGCAGTCACACCCCGAGGGCGGTCAGTTTCACCGGGGAGCTGTTTTTT.

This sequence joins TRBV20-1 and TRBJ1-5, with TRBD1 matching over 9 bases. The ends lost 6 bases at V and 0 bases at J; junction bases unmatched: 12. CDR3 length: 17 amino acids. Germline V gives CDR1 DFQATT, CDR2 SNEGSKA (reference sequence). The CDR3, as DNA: TGCAGTGCCTCGGCAGGGACAGGGTCTTATAGCAATCAGCCCCAGCATTTT. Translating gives CSASAGTGSYSNQPQHF.

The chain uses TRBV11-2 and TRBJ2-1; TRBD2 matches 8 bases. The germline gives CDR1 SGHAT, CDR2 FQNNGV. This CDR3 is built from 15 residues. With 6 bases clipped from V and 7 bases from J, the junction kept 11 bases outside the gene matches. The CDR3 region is CASRLAGGGGNEQFF. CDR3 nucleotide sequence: TGTGCCAGCAGGCTGGCGGGGGGAGGGGGAAATGAGCAGTTCTTC. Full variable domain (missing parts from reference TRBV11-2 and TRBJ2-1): EAGVAQSPRYKIIEKRQSVAFWCNPISGHATLYWYQQILGQGPKLLIQFQNNGVVDDSQLPKDRFSAERLKGVDSTLKIQPAKLEDSAVYLCASRLAGGGGNEQFFGPGTRLTVL.

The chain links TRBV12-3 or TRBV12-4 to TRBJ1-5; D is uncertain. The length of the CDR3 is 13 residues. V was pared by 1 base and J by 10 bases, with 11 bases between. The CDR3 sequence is CASSLEAMGPQHF. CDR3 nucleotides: TGTGCCAGCAGTTTAGAGGCCATGGGACCCCAGCATTTT.

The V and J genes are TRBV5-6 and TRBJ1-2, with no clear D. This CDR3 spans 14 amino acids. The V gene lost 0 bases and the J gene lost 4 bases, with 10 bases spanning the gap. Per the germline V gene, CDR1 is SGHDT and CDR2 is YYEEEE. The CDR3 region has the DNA TGTGCCAGCAGCTTGGTTCGGGGAGGCTATGGCTACACCTTC. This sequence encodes CASSLVRGGYGYTF.

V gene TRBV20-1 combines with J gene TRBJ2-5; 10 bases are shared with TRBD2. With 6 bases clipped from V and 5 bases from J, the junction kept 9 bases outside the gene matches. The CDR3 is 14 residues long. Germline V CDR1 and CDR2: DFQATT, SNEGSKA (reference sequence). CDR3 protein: CSAPPGLARETQYF. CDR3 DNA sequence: TGCAGTGCGCCGCCGGGACTAGCGAGGGAGACCCAGTACTTC.

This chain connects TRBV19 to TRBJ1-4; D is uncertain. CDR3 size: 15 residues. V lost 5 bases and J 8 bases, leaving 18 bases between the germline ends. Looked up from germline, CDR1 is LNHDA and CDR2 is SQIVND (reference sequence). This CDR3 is CASSSSPDAGEKLFF. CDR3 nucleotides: TGTGCCAGTAGTTCCTCTCCGGACGCTGGGGAAAAACTGTTTTTT.

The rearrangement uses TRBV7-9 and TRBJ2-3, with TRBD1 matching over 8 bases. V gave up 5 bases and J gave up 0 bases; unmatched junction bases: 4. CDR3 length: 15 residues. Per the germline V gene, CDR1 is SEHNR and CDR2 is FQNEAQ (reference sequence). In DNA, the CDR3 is TGTGCCAGCAGCACCTGGACAGGGAGCACAGATACGCAGTATTTT. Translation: CASSTWTGSTDTQYF.